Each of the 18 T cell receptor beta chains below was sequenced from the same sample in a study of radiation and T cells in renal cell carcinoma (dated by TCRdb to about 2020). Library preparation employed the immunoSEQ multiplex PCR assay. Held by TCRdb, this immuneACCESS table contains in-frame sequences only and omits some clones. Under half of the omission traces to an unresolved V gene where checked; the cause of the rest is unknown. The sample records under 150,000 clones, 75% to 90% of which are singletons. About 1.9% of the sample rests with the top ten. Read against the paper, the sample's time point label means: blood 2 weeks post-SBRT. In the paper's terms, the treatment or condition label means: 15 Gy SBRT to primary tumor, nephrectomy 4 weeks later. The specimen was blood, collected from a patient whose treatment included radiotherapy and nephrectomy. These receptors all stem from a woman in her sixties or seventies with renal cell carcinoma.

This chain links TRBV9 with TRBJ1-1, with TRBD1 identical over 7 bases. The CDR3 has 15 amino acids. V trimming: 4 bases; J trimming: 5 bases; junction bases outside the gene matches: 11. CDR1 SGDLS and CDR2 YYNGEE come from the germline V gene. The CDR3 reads CASSPRQGVYTEAFF. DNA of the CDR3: TGTGCCAGCAGCCCAAGACAGGGAGTATATACTGAAGCTTTCTTT.

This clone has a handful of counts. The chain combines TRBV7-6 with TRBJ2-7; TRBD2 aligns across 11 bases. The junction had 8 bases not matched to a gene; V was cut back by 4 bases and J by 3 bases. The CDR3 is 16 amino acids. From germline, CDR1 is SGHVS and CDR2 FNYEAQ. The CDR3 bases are TGTGCCAGCAGCTCCCTTAGCGGGGGGGCGAGCTACGAGCAGTACTTC. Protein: CASSSLSGGASYEQYF.

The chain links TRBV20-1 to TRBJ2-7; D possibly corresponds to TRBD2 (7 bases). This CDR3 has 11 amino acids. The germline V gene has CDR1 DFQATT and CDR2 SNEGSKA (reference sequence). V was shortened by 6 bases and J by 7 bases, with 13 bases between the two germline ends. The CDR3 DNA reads TGCAGTGCCAAACAGGGAGGGGAGCAGTACTTC. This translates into CSAKQGGEQYF.

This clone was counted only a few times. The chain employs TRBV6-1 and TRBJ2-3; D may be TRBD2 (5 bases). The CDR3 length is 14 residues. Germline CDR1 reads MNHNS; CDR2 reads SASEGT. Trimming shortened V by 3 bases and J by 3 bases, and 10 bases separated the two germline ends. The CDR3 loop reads CASSEGLATDTQYF. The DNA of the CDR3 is TGTGCCAGCAGTGAGGGGTTAGCGACAGATACGCAGTATTTT.

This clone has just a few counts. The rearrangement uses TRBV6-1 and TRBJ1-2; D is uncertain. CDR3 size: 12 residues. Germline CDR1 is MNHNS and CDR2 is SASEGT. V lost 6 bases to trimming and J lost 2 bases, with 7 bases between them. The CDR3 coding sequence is TGTGCCAGCAGGGACGACAACTATGGCTACACCTTC. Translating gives CASRDDNYGYTF.

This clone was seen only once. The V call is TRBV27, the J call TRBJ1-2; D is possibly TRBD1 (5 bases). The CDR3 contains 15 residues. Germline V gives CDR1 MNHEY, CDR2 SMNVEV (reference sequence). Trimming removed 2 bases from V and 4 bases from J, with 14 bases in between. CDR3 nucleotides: TGTGCCAGCAGTTTAAGGGACGGGACCCCCTATGGCTACACCTTC. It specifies CASSLRDGTPYGYTF.

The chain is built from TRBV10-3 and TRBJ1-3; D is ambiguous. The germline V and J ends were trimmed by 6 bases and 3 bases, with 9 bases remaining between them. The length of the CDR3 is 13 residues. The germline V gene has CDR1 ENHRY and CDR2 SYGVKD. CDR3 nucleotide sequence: TGTGCCATCAGATTAAGGGATGGAAACACCATATATTTT. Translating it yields CAIRLRDGNTIYF.

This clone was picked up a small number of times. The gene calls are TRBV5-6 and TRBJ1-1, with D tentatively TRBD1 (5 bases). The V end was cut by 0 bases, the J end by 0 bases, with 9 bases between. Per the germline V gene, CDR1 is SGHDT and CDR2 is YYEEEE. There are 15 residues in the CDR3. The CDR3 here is CASSLEPGMNTEAFF. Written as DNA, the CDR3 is TGTGCCAGCAGCTTGGAACCAGGGATGAACACTGAAGCTTTCTTT.

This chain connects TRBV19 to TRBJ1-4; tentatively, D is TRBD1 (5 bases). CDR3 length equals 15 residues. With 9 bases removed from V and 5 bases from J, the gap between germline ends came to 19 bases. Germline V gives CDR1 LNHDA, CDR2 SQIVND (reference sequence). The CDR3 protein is CASQRGPRRNEKLFF. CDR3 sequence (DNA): TGTGCCAGCCAAAGGGGACCCCGTAGGAATGAAAAACTGTTTTTT.

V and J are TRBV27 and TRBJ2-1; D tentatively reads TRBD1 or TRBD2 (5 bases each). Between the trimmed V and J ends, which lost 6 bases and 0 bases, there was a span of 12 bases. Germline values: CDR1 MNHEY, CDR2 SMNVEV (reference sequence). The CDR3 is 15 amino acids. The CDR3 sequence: CASRPGTISYNEQFF. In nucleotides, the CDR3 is TGTGCCAGCAGACCCGGGACCATCTCCTACAATGAGCAGTTCTTC.

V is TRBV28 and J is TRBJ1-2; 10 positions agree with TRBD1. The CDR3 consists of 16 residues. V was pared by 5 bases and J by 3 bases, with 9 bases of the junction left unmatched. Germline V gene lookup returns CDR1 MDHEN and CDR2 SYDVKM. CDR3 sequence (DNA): TGTGCCAGCAGTCCCCCCCCGGGACAGGGGTACTATGGCTACACCTTC. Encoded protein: CASSPPPGQGYYGYTF.

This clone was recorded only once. The CDR3 here is CASSLGQGAAGELFF. The CDR3 DNA reads TGTGCCAGCAGCTTGGGCCAGGGGGCGGCCGGGGAGCTGTTTTTT. The rearrangement uses TRBV5-5 and TRBJ2-2, with 8 bases aligning to TRBD1. This CDR3 is 15 amino acids long. The germline V gene has CDR1 SGHKS and CDR2 YYEKEE (reference sequence). J was trimmed by 6 bases and V by 0 bases; bases with no gene match: 4.

The CDR3 DNA sequence: TGTGCCAGCAAAAGGGGGACAGGGAGTAACTCCTATAATTCACCCCTCCACTTT. This encodes CASKRGTGSNSYNSPLHF. V is TRBV19 and J is TRBJ1-6; 9 nucleotides line up with TRBD1. This CDR3 is built from 18 residues. Germline values: CDR1 LNHDA, CDR2 SQIVND (reference sequence). The junction had 12 bases not matched to a gene; V was cut back by 9 bases and J by 0 bases.

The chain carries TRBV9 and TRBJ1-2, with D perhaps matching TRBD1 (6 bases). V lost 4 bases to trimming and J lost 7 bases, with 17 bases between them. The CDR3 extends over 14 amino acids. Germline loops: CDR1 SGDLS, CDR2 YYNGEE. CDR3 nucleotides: TGTGCCAGCAGCACTCATGCAGGGGAGGCTGGCTACACCTTC. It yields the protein CASSTHAGEAGYTF.

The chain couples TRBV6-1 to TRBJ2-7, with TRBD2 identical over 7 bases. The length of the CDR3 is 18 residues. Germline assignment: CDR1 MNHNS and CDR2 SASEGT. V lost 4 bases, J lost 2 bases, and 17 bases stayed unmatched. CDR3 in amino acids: CASSVQGGGGGTPYEQYF. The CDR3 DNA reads TGTGCCAGCAGTGTTCAAGGAGGCGGGGGAGGGACTCCCTACGAGCAGTACTTC.

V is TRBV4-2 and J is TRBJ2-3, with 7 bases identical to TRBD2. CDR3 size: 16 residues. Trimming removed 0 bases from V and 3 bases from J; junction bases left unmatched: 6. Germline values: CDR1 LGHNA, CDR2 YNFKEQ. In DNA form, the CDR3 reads TGTGCCAGCAGCCAAGACCCGGGGGGACTTACAGATACGCAGTATTTT. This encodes CASSQDPGGLTDTQYF.

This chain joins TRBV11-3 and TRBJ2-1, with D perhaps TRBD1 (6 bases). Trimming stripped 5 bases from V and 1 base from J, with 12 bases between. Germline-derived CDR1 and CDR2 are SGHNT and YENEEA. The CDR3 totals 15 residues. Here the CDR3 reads CASSPPDSSYNEQFF. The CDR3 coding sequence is TGTGCCAGCAGCCCCCCGGACAGTTCCTACAATGAGCAGTTCTTC.

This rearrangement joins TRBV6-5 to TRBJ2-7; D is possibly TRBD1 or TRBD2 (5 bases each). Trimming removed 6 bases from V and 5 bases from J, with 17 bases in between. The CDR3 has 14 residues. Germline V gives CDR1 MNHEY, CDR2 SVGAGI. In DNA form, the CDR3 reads TGTGCCAGCAGGCCCCCGGGACCCCCGGACGAGCAGTACTTC. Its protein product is CASRPPGPPDEQYF.